This T cell receptor (beta chain) was documented in a study of response to subunit inactivated influenza vaccine (dated by TCRdb to the late 2010s). Describing the broader study: Deep quantitative profiling of the T cell receptor repertoire was used in the study to follow responses to a trivalent subunit inactivated influenza vaccine.

About this clonotype: Its cognate antigen has yet to be identified. One base away there is no much larger clone; base qualities are not given.

Cut back by 1 base and 3 bases, the V and J ends lie 16 bases apart. CDR1 SEHNR and CDR2 FQNEAQ were looked up in the germline V gene (reference sequence). Measured from the cysteine to the phenylalanine, the CDR3 is 16 residues long. Solely the CDR3 DNA is kept, with 48 bases framed from the first base. Library prep was done by RT-PCR. Sequencing used an Illumina HiSeq 2500. The public sequencing data were trimmed at Q25 with fastp and processed into clonotypes with MiXCR by TCRdb, which kept only in-frame beta chains. Each CDR3 protein gets just one entry, which takes the most common genes and DNA from the rows behind it. The table for this sample lists around 180,000 distinct CDR3 sequences; around 9% of them were counted only once. The top ten constitute approximately 10% of the sample. Results the study describes overall, beyond this receptor: It was suggested by the authors that each seasonal influenza vaccination may recruit only a limited number of new T cells.

The rearranged chain carries TRBV7-9 and TRBJ2-7; a weak D assignment points to TRBD1 (5 bases agree). The origin of this receptor is a man over 45 who received an inactivated influenza vaccine. Donor details come from another sample of the same person, matched by shared clones. Source: non-naive T cells sorted from PBMCs, taken on the day of vaccination. The sample's cell subset or site label, decoded: memory T cell fraction. The DNA sequence is given as TGTGCCAGCAGCTTAGGGTGGGGCAGGGTAAACTACGAGCAGTACTTC. Its amino acids are CASSLGWGRVNYEQYF.